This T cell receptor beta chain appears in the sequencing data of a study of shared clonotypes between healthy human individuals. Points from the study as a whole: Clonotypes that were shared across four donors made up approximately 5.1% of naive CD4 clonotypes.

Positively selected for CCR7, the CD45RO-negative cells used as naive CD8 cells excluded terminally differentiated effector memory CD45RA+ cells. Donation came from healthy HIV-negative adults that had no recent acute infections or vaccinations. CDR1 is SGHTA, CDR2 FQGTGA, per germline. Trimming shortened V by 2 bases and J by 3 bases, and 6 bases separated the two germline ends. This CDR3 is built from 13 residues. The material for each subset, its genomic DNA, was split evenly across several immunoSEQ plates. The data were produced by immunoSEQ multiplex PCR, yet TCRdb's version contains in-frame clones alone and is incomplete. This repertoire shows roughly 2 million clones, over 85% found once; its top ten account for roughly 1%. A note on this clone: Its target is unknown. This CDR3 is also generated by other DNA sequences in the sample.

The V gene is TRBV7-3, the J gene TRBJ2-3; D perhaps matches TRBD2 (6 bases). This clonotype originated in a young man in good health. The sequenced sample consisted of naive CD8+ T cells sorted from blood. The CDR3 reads CASSLGGTDTQYF. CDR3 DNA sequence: TGTGCCAGCAGCTTAGGAGGGACAGATACGCAGTATTTT.